This paragraph covers one T cell receptor beta chain sequence. The antigen is unknown. The data originate from a study of cytomegalovirus exposure and HLA in healthy donors. The wider study: According to later analysis, the same platform produced the 120 or so validation and about 700 first-cohort repertoires. Study-wide findings and caveats: Rarity characterized most TCR sequences, yet some public TCRs appeared in many donors.

Clones were read by immunoSEQ multiplex PCR, and TCRdb kept only the in-frame ones, dropping some. The sample yields more than 250,000 clones, roughly 85% seen once. Germline loops: CDR1 LGHNA, CDR2 YNFKEQ. The CDR3 spans 13 residues. The V end lost 2 bases, the J end lost 5 bases, and 8 bases lay between the germline ends. Input material: PBMCs. V and J are TRBV4-2 and TRBJ2-3; no clear D. This clonotype was obtained from a woman under 30 in good health and CMV-seronegative. The CDR3 protein is CASSQPPQDTQYF. The CDR3 DNA reads TGTGCCAGCAGCCAACCCCCCCAAGATACGCAGTATTTT.